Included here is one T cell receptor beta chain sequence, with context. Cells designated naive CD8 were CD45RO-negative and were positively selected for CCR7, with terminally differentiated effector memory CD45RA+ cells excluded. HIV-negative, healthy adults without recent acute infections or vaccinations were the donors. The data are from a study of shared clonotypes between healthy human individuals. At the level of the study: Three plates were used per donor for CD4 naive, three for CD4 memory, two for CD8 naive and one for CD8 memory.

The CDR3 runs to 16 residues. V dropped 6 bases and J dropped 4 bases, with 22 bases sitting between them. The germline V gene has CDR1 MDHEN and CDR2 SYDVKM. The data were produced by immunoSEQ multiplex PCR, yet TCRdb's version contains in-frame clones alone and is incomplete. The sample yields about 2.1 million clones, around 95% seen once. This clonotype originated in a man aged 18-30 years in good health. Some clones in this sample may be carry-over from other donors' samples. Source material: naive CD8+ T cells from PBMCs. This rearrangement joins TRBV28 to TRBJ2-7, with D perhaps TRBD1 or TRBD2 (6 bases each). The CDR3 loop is CASSSNPPGARYEQYF. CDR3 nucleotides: TGTGCCAGCAGCTCAAACCCCCCGGGGGCTAGGTACGAGCAGTACTTC. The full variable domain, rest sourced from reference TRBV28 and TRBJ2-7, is DVKVTQSSRYLVKRTGEKVFLECVQDMDHENMFWYRQDPGLGLRLIYFSYDVKMKEKGDIPEGYSVSREKKERFSLILESASTNQTSMYLCASSSNPPGARYEQYFGPGTRLTVT.